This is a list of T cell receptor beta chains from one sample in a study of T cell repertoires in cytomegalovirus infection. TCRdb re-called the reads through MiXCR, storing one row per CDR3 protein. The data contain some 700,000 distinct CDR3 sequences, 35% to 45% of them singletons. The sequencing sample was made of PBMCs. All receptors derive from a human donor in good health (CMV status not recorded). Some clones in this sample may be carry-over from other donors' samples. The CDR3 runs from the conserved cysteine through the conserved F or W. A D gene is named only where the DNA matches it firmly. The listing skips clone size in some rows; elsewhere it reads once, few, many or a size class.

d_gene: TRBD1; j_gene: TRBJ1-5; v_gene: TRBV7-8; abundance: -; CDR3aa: CASRSSGTGIQPQHF; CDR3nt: TGTGCCAGCCGATCGTCCGGGACAGGGATTCAGCCCCAGCATTTT
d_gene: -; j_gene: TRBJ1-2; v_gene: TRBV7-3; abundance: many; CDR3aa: CASSPSPRDYGYTF; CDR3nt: TGTGCCAGCAGCCCCAGTCCGAGGGATTATGGCTACACCTTC
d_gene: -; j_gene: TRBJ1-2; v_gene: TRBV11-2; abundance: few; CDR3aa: CASSQEVQKRDYGYTF; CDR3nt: TGTGCCAGCAGCCAAGAGGTTCAAAAACGGGACTATGGCTACACCTTC
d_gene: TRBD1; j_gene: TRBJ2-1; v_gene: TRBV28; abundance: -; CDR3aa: CASSYMGQSINEQFF; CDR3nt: TGTGCCAGCAGTTATATGGGACAGTCGATAAATGAGCAGTTCTTC
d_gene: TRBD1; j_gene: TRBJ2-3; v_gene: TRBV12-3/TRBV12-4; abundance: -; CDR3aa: CASSRGQFYTDTQYF; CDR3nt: TGTGCCAGCAGTCGGGGACAGTTCTACACAGATACGCAGTATTTT
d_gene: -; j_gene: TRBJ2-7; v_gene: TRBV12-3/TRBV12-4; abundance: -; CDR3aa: CASSLSGVEQYF; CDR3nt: TGTGCCAGCAGTTTAAGTGGGGTCGAGCAGTACTTC
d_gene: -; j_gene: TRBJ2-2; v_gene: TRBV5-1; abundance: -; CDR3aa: CASSLNGANTGELFF; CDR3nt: TGCGCCAGCAGCTTGAACGGCGCGAACACCGGGGAGCTGTTTTTT
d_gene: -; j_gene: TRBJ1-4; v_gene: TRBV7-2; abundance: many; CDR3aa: CASSYPSGTANEKLFF; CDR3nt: TGTGCCAGCAGCTATCCCTCCGGGACGGCTAATGAAAAACTGTTTTTT
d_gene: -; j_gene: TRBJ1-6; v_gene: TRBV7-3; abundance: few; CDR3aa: CASSLSAEAHNSPLHF; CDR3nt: TGTGCCAGCAGCTTATCGGCGGAAGCCCATAATTCACCCCTCCACTTT
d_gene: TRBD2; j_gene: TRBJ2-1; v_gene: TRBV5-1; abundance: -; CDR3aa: CASSSGLSEVNEQFF; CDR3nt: TGCGCCAGCAGCTCGGGACTATCAGAGGTCAATGAGCAGTTCTTC
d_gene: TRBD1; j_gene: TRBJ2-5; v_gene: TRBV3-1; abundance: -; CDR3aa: CASSQAGTETHSF; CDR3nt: TGTGCCAGCAGCCAAGCAGGGACAGAGACCCATTCCTTC
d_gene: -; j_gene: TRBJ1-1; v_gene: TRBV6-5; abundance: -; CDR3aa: CASSYSRDTNTEAFF; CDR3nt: TGTGCCAGCAGTTACTCGAGGGACACGAACACTGAAGCTTTCTTT
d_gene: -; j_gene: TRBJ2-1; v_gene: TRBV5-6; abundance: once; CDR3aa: CASSLEGEFSYNEQFF; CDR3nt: TGTGCCAGCAGCTTGGAGGGGGAATTCTCCTACAATGAGCAGTTCTTC
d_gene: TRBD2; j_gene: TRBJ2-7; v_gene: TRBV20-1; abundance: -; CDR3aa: CSARGASGRVYEQYF; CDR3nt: TGCAGTGCTAGAGGCGCAAGCGGGAGGGTGTACGAGCAGTACTTC
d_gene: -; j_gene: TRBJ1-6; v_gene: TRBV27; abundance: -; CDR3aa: CASSFLGSPLHF; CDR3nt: TGTGCCAGCAGTTTCTTGGGGTCACCCCTCCACTTT
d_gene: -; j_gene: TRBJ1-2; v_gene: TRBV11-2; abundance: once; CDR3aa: CASRQTGRLSRFNYGYTF; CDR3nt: TGTGCCAGCAGACAAACAGGGCGACTCTCCCGCTTTAACTATGGCTACACCTTC